This passage covers 27 T cell receptor beta chains from one sample sequenced in a study of CD8+CD57+ T cells in acquired aplastic anemia. Selection for sequencing was limited to patients who had shown CD8+CD57+ cell expansion by flow cytometry. Profiles of TCR beta VDJ and CDR3 were generated from a genomic DNA template. TCRdb processed the reads anew with MiXCR; each CDR3 protein has one entry. The profile shows about 470,000 distinct CDR3 sequences, over 25% of them singletons. The source material was sorted CD4+, CD8+, or CD8+CD57+ T cells (not recorded which) from PBMCs. These receptors originate from a human donor with aplastic anemia.

This clonotype was seen only a few times. The rearrangement uses TRBV11-2 and TRBJ1-3; D is ambiguous. The CDR3 consists of 16 residues. The V end lost 0 bases, the J end lost 3 bases, and 12 bases lay between the germline ends. Germline V gene sequence: CDR1 SGHAT, CDR2 FQNNGV. In DNA form, the CDR3 reads TGTGCCAGCAGCTTAGATATTGCGGGAAATGGAAACACCATATATTTT. Encoded protein: CASSLDIAGNGNTIYF.

This clonotype was counted between two and nine times. This rearrangement joins TRBV9 to TRBJ1-3, with D perhaps TRBD1 (5 bases). The CDR3 loop spans 17 amino acids. Trimming pared 1 base from V and 0 bases from J, leaving 14 bases between. The germline gives CDR1 SGDLS, CDR2 YYNGEE. CDR3: CASSVTPTGDSGNTIYF. The CDR3 coding sequence is TGTGCCAGCAGCGTAACCCCAACAGGCGACTCTGGAAACACCATATATTTT.

Comment on this clonotype: An end of the junction does not agree with germline; a read error may underlie this. The chain carries TRBV15 and TRBJ2-7, with D possibly matching TRBD2 (6 bases). The CDR3 contains 13 residues. Germline V gives CDR1 LNHNV, CDR2 YYDKDF (reference sequence). In DNA, the CDR3 is TGTGCCACCAGCAGGGAGGGGTCCTGCGAGCAGTACTTC. Translation gives CATSREGSCEQYF.

This clonotype was detected a few times. The CDR3 spells CAISDTQGINSPLHF. CDR3 nucleotides: TGTGCCATCAGCGACACACAGGGGATAAATTCACCCCTCCACTTT. The J gene is TRBJ1-6, the V gene TRBV10-3; 7 nucleotides align to TRBD1. This CDR3 contains 15 residues. J gave up 7 bases and V 6 bases, and 9 bases lay outside the gene matches. From germline, CDR1 is ENHRY and CDR2 SYGVKD.

This clonotype was counted at least ten times. V is TRBV19 and J is TRBJ1-1; D remains ambiguous. Germline V lookup: CDR1 LNHDA, CDR2 SQIVND (reference sequence). CDR3 length: 15 amino acids. V dropped 8 bases and J dropped 4 bases, with 20 bases sitting between them. CDR3 sequence: CASQMGPGRVTEAFF. The DNA for the CDR3 is TGTGCCAGTCAAATGGGTCCGGGGAGGGTCACTGAAGCTTTCTTT.

A few counts support this clonotype. The chain carries TRBV7-6 and TRBJ1-5; D unresolved. The CDR3 has 16 residues. The V end was cut by 6 bases, the J end by 3 bases, with 18 bases between. From germline, CDR1 is SGHVS and CDR2 FNYEAQ. The chain's CDR3 is CASSPVKGQLNQPQHF. Here the CDR3 DNA reads TGTGCCAGCAGTCCGGTAAAAGGGCAACTCAATCAGCCCCAGCATTTT.

This clonotype was counted between two and nine times. A much larger clonotype is one base distant, so this may be a read error. The CDR3 end shows no conserved phenylalanine or tryptophan, and so a read error is likely. The chain carries TRBV20-1 and TRBJ1-5; 9 bases align to TRBD1. The CDR3 contains 13 residues. Germline V gives CDR1 DFQATT, CDR2 SNEGSKA (reference sequence). After removal of 3 bases from V and 7 bases from J, the junction contained 4 bases not matched to a gene. In DNA, the CDR3 is TGCAGTGCTAGGGAGGGACAGGGACAGCCCCAGCATTCT. Amino acids: CSAREGQGQPQHS.

Here the CDR3 DNA reads TGTGCCAGCAGCCTAGATTATGCTAACTGCGAGCAGTACTTC. Translating gives CASSLDYANCEQYF. The V call is TRBV7-8, the J call TRBJ2-7; D is unresolved. The germline V gene encodes CDR1 SGHVS and CDR2 FQNEAQ. The V end lost 5 bases, the J end lost 6 bases, and 17 bases lay between the germline ends. The CDR3 consists of 14 residues.

This clonotype was detected ten times or more. The rearrangement links TRBV19 to TRBJ2-1; the D is unclear. The CDR3 has 15 amino acids. V lost 5 bases and J lost 7, with 18 bases in between. Germline CDR1 and CDR2: LNHDA and SQIVND (reference sequence). The CDR3: CASSPVRLGGNEQFF. The CDR3 DNA sequence: TGTGCCAGTAGTCCCGTCCGCCTTGGCGGAAATGAGCAGTTCTTC. The full variable domain, with the rest looked up from reference TRBV19 and TRBJ2-1, is DGGITQSPKYLFRKEGQNVTLSCEQNLNHDAMYWYRQDPGQGLRLIYYSQIVNDFQKGDIAEGYSVSREKKESFPLTVTSAQKNPTAFYLCASSPVRLGGNEQFFGPGTRLTVL.

This chain uses TRBV20-1 with TRBJ2-3; D is uncertain. This CDR3 has 13 amino acids. V dropped 1 base and J dropped 1 base, with 6 bases sitting between them. Germline V gives CDR1 DFQATT, CDR2 SNEGSKA (reference sequence). CDR3 loop: CSARVPGTDTQYF. CDR3 nucleotides: TGCAGTGCTAGAGTCCCGGGCACAGATACGCAGTATTTT.

This clonotype turned up a few times. This sequence joins TRBV12-3 or TRBV12-4 and TRBJ1-2; 7 nucleotides agree with TRBD1. This CDR3 is built from 12 residues. V trimming: 6 bases; J trimming: 6 bases; junction bases outside the gene matches: 4. CDR3 loop: CASRGTAHGYTF. Here the CDR3 DNA reads TGTGCCAGCAGGGGGACAGCCCATGGCTACACCTTC.

This chain uses TRBV7-3 with TRBJ1-2; D is unresolved. Trimming removed 2 bases at V and 13 bases at J, with 14 bases between. Germline V gene lookup returns CDR1 SGHTA and CDR2 FQGTGA. This CDR3 is 12 amino acids long. The CDR3 loop reads CASSLEAENCTF. For the CDR3, the DNA is TGTGCCAGCAGCTTAGAGGCAGAGAACTGCACCTTC.

The chain couples TRBV7-6 to TRBJ2-1, with TRBD1 as a possible D gene (6 bases). The CDR3 totals 13 residues. CDR1 SGHVS and CDR2 FNYEAQ come from the germline V gene. Trimming took off 4 bases at V and 10 bases at J, with 14 bases between the two ends. The CDR3, as DNA: TGTGCCAGCAGCTCCCTTCACAGGGAGGAGCAGTTCTTC. Translated: CASSSLHREEQFF.

The V call is TRBV20-1, the J call TRBJ1-1; D is possibly TRBD1 (5 bases). The CDR3 totals 14 residues. Deletions cut 2 bases from V and 1 base from J, with 11 bases between. Germline CDR1 and CDR2: DFQATT and SNEGSKA (reference sequence). Written as DNA, the CDR3 is TGCAGTGCTAGACCGGGGGGGTGGAACACTGAAGCTTTCTTT. It translates to CSARPGGWNTEAFF.

The chain combines TRBV10-1 with TRBJ2-7; maybe TRBD2 (6 bases). Germline V gene lookup returns CDR1 WNHNN and CDR2 SYGVQD (reference sequence). This CDR3 contains 13 residues. Trimming took off 5 bases at V and 6 bases at J, with 14 bases between the two ends. The CDR3 sequence: CASSSEGRAEQYF. CDR3 nucleotide sequence: TGCGCCAGCAGTTCGGAGGGAAGGGCCGAGCAGTACTTC.

The chain links TRBV15 to TRBJ2-7; no clear D gene. The germline CDR1 and CDR2 sequences are LNHNV and YYDKDF (reference sequence). Trimming removed 3 bases from V and 6 bases from J, with 12 bases in between. The CDR3 extends over 13 amino acids. The CDR3 is CATSSELLPEQYF. For the CDR3, the DNA is TGTGCCACCAGCAGTGAGTTACTTCCCGAGCAGTACTTC.

This clonotype was counted many times. The V call is TRBV7-2, the J call TRBJ1-1; 7 bases agree with TRBD1. This CDR3 region has 14 residues. V lost 8 bases, J lost 3 bases, and 9 bases stayed unmatched. CDR1 is SGHTA and CDR2 is FQGNSA in the germline V gene. CDR3 sequence: CASADRVAHTEAFF. As DNA, the CDR3 is TGTGCCAGCGCAGACAGGGTCGCGCACACTGAAGCTTTCTTT.

This rearrangement joins TRBV6-1 to TRBJ2-2; D gene ambiguous. CDR1 MNHNS and CDR2 SASEGT come from the germline V gene. V dropped 6 bases and J dropped 1 base, with 9 bases sitting between them. The CDR3 is 14 residues long. CDR3 residues: CASRPTENTGELFF. The CDR3 DNA follows: TGTGCCAGCAGGCCAACAGAGAACACCGGGGAGCTGTTTTTT.

The V gene is TRBV5-1, the J gene TRBJ1-3; D is ambiguous. Germline CDR1 and CDR2: SGHRS and YFSETQ. The CDR3 spans 16 residues. V was clipped by 6 bases and J by 4 bases, with 20 bases between them. The CDR3 is CASKNEGPSQGNTIYF. The DNA of the CDR3 is TGCGCCAGCAAAAATGAAGGGCCCAGCCAAGGAAACACCATATATTTT. Full variable domain (rest looked up from reference TRBV5-1 and TRBJ1-3): KAGVTQTPRYLIKTRGQQVTLSCSPISGHRSVSWYQQTPGQGLQFLFEYFSETQRNKGNFPGRFSGRQFSNSRSEMNVSTLELGDSALYLCASKNEGPSQGNTIYFGEGSWLTVV.

The V gene is TRBV7-8, the J gene TRBJ2-7; TRBD2 matches at 8 bases. The CDR3 runs to 16 residues. CDR1 and CDR2 from the germline V gene are SGHVS and FQNEAQ. V shed 5 bases and J 1 base; nucleotides not matched to a gene: 10. CDR3 nucleotide sequence: TGTGCCAGCAGCCGGACTAGCAGCCTCTTTTCCTACGAGCAGTACTTC. It is translated as CASSRTSSLFSYEQYF. Complete variable domain (other parts from reference TRBV7-8 and TRBJ2-7): GAGVSQSPRYKVAKRGQDVALRCDPISGHVSLFWYQQALGQGPEFLTYFQNEAQLDKSGLPSDRFFAERPEGSVSTLKIQRTQQEDSAVYLCASSRTSSLFSYEQYFGPGTRLTVT.

V is TRBV2 and J is TRBJ1-2, with D perhaps TRBD1 (5 bases). The CDR3 has 13 residues. Germline loops: CDR1 SNHLY, CDR2 FYNNEI. Trimming removed 8 bases at V and 12 bases at J, with 22 bases between. The DNA of the CDR3 is TGTGCCAGCCAGGGCAGGGCGAGCTCTGGAAACACCTTC. Its protein is CASQGRASSGNTF.

The CDR3, as DNA: TGCGCCAGCGGAGGGACTTCTTCTCCGTATTTT. This translates into CASGGTSSPYF. The chain uses TRBV4-1 and TRBJ2-3; the D gene is possibly TRBD2 (6 bases). V was trimmed by 8 bases and J by 14 bases, leaving 17 bases between them. This CDR3 has 11 residues. Per germline, CDR1 MGHRA and CDR2 YSYEKL.

The V call is TRBV5-1, the J call TRBJ1-2; 9 nucleotides agree with TRBD1. Germline values: CDR1 SGHRS, CDR2 YFSETQ. V shed 4 bases and J 1 base; nucleotides not matched to a gene: 5. The CDR3 extends over 15 amino acids. The CDR3 DNA sequence: TGCGCCAGCAGCCCAGGGACAGGGCTTAACTATGGCTACACCTTC. This translates into CASSPGTGLNYGYTF.

The chain couples TRBV4-3 to TRBJ1-5; 11 bases agree with TRBD1. The CDR3 is 15 residues long. V lost 6 bases to trimming and J lost 4 bases; unmatched junction nucleotides: 5. Germline V gives CDR1 LGHNA, CDR2 YSLEER. Here the CDR3 reads CASSPGQGANQPQHF. As DNA, the CDR3 is TGCGCCAGCAGTCCAGGACAGGGGGCGAATCAGCCCCAGCATTTT.

There are a few counts of this clonotype. The CDR3 spells CSAEEGGHNTDTQYF. The DNA for the CDR3 is TGCAGTGCTGAGGAAGGGGGGCACAACACAGATACGCAGTATTTT. The V gene is TRBV20-1, the J gene TRBJ2-3, with D possibly being TRBD1 or TRBD2 (6 bases each). CDR3 size: 15 residues. Trimming left V 5 bases short and J 2 bases short, with 17 bases between. CDR1 is DFQATT and CDR2 is SNEGSKA in the germline V gene (reference sequence).

In regard to this clonotype: A much bigger clone sits one base away, suggesting this may be a read error. The chain recombines TRBV10-3 with TRBJ2-6; D not certain. Germline V gene data show CDR1 as ENHRY and CDR2 as SYGVKD. This CDR3 spans 18 amino acids. In DNA, the CDR3 is TGTGCCATCGGTGAGTCAGTTAGTAGCCGTACCGGGGCCAACGTCCTGACTTTC. Its translation is CAIGESVSSRTGANVLTF.

V is TRBV11-2 and J is TRBJ2-7; no definite D call. CDR1 is SGHAT, CDR2 FQNNGV, per germline. CDR3 length equals 15 residues. V lost 8 bases to trimming and J lost 0 bases, with 17 bases between them. CDR3: CASGRSDSSSYEQYF. DNA of the CDR3: TGTGCCAGCGGCAGGTCTGATTCCAGCTCCTACGAGCAGTACTTC.